The rows below give T cell receptor beta chains drawn from one sample of a study of blood T cell repertoires in COVID-19. Libraries were prepared by immunoSEQ multiplex PCR; TCRdb keeps only in-frame clonotypes and omits some of them. Here the sample spans 150,000 or so clones, about 80% being singletons. Sequencing was carried out using PBMCs or T cells enriched from blood (not recorded which). The receptor source for this set is a woman between 50 and 59 years old who had recovered from COVID-19. Each CDR3 is given with its conserved first and last residue. The D gene is left open where the match is weak. Size is stated for part of the rows, as once, few or many counts, or as a class when the clone is expanded.

d_call: NA
clone_size: NA
v_call: TRBV20-1
j_call: TRBJ2-1
cdr3_aa: CSAPWGRGQFF
cdr3_nt: TGCAGTGCTCCCTGGGGGCGCGGGCAGTTCTTC

d_call: TRBD1
clone_size: NA
v_call: TRBV7-2
j_call: TRBJ2-4
cdr3_aa: CASSLDRVKNIQYF
cdr3_nt: TGTGCCAGCAGCTTGGACAGGGTCAAAAACATTCAGTACTTC

d_call: TRBD2
clone_size: NA
v_call: TRBV4-2
j_call: TRBJ2-5
cdr3_aa: CASSQEGLAGRPETQYF
cdr3_nt: TGTGCCAGCAGCCAAGAAGGCCTAGCGGGGCGCCCAGAGACCCAGTACTTC

d_call: NA
clone_size: few
v_call: TRBV27
j_call: TRBJ1-5
cdr3_aa: CASPVAYNQPQHF
cdr3_nt: TGTGCCAGCCCCGTGGCATACAATCAGCCCCAGCATTTT

d_call: NA
clone_size: NA
v_call: TRBV4-1
j_call: TRBJ1-1
cdr3_aa: CASSQDPRESTEAFF
cdr3_nt: TGCGCCAGCAGCCAAGATCCGAGGGAGAGCACTGAAGCTTTCTTT

d_call: NA
clone_size: NA
v_call: TRBV4-2
j_call: TRBJ1-5
cdr3_aa: CASSQEGPDYSNQPQHF
cdr3_nt: TGTGCCAGCAGCCAAGAGGGCCCGGATTATAGCAATCAGCCCCAGCATTTT

d_call: NA
clone_size: NA
v_call: TRBV2
j_call: TRBJ1-1
cdr3_aa: CASNQGKTEAFF
cdr3_nt: TGTGCCAGCAATCAGGGGAAGACTGAAGCTTTCTTT

d_call: TRBD1
clone_size: NA
v_call: TRBV18
j_call: TRBJ1-2
cdr3_aa: CASSPGQERGGYTF
cdr3_nt: TGTGCCAGCTCACCAGGACAGGAAAGGGGTGGCTACACCTTC

d_call: TRBD2
clone_size: NA
v_call: TRBV28
j_call: TRBJ2-5
cdr3_aa: CASSFRTSGGETQYF
cdr3_nt: TGTGCCAGCAGTTTCCGCACTAGCGGGGGGGAGACCCAGTACTTC

d_call: TRBD1
clone_size: NA
v_call: TRBV3-1/TRBV3-2
j_call: TRBJ1-3
cdr3_aa: CASSSGAQGRNTIYF
cdr3_nt: TGTGCCAGCAGCTCGGGGGCACAGGGGAGAAACACCATATATTTT

d_call: TRBD1
clone_size: NA
v_call: TRBV7-6
j_call: TRBJ2-5
cdr3_aa: CASSLDFRDRGKETQYF
cdr3_nt: TGTGCCAGCAGCCTCGATTTCCGGGACAGGGGTAAAGAGACCCAGTACTTC

d_call: NA
clone_size: NA
v_call: TRBV27
j_call: TRBJ2-5
cdr3_aa: CASSGGAQVETQYF
cdr3_nt: TGTGCCAGCAGTGGGGGGGCCCAAGTAGAGACCCAGTACTTC

d_call: TRBD1
clone_size: NA
v_call: TRBV5-1
j_call: TRBJ2-1
cdr3_aa: CASSKQGESSYNEQFF
cdr3_nt: TGCGCCAGCAGCAAGCAGGGGGAGAGCTCCTACAATGAGCAGTTCTTC

d_call: NA
clone_size: NA
v_call: TRBV19
j_call: TRBJ2-7
cdr3_aa: CASSAGISYEQYF
cdr3_nt: TGTGCCAGTAGTGCCGGGATCTCCTACGAGCAGTACTTC

d_call: TRBD1
clone_size: NA
v_call: TRBV27
j_call: TRBJ1-2
cdr3_aa: CASSLSRGQGGNYGYTF
cdr3_nt: TGTGCCAGCAGTTTATCGAGGGGGCAGGGGGGAAACTATGGCTACACCTTC

d_call: NA
clone_size: NA
v_call: TRBV2
j_call: TRBJ1-5
cdr3_aa: CASSGDWRQPQHF
cdr3_nt: TGTGCCTCTTCAGGGGATTGGCGGCAGCCCCAGCATTTT

d_call: NA
clone_size: NA
v_call: TRBV21-1
j_call: TRBJ1-6
cdr3_aa: CASRSELYNSPLHF
cdr3_nt: TGTGCCAGCCGGAGCGAGCTCTATAATTCACCCCTCCACTTT

d_call: NA
clone_size: NA
v_call: TRBV7-3
j_call: TRBJ2-6
cdr3_aa: CASSLTPPRVSGANVLTF
cdr3_nt: TGTGCCAGCAGCTTAACGCCGCCCAGGGTCTCTGGGGCCAACGTCCTGACTTTC

d_call: TRBD1
clone_size: few
v_call: TRBV19
j_call: TRBJ1-2
cdr3_aa: CASSKDRTANYGYTF
cdr3_nt: TGTGCCAGTAGTAAGGACAGGACGGCTAACTATGGCTACACCTTC

d_call: NA
clone_size: NA
v_call: TRBV11-2
j_call: TRBJ2-1
cdr3_aa: CASSLTPLGHEQFF
cdr3_nt: TGTGCCAGCAGCTTAACCCCTTTGGGCCATGAGCAGTTCTTC

d_call: NA
clone_size: few
v_call: TRBV7-2
j_call: TRBJ2-2
cdr3_aa: CACGSGTNTGELFF
cdr3_nt: TGTGCCTGCGGAAGTGGTACGAACACCGGGGAGCTGTTTTTT

d_call: NA
clone_size: few
v_call: TRBV4-2
j_call: TRBJ2-1
cdr3_aa: CASSQDPYNGQFF
cdr3_nt: TGTGCCAGCAGCCAAGATCCATACAATGGGCAGTTCTTC

d_call: TRBD1
clone_size: NA
v_call: TRBV6-5
j_call: TRBJ1-2
cdr3_aa: CASSWTGAYGYTF
cdr3_nt: TGTGCCAGCAGTTGGACAGGAGCCTATGGCTACACCTTC

d_call: NA
clone_size: NA
v_call: TRBV10-3
j_call: TRBJ1-2
cdr3_aa: CAISQGNYGYTF
cdr3_nt: TGTGCCATCAGTCAGGGGAACTATGGCTACACCTTC

d_call: NA
clone_size: few
v_call: TRBV19
j_call: TRBJ1-1
cdr3_aa: CATGRGWFTEAFF
cdr3_nt: TGTGCCACCGGGCGGGGGTGGTTCACTGAAGCTTTCTTT

d_call: NA
clone_size: many
v_call: TRBV14
j_call: TRBJ1-1
cdr3_aa: CASSVGGNTEAFF
cdr3_nt: TGTGCCAGCAGCGTGGGGGGAAACACTGAAGCTTTCTTT

d_call: TRBD1
clone_size: NA
v_call: TRBV28
j_call: TRBJ1-2
cdr3_aa: CASSPGQGPYGYTF
cdr3_nt: TGTGCCAGCAGTCCCGGACAGGGACCCTATGGCTACACCTTC

d_call: NA
clone_size: few
v_call: TRBV28
j_call: TRBJ1-4
cdr3_aa: CASSPGGSGREKLFF
cdr3_nt: TGTGCCAGCAGCCCTGGGGGCTCCGGCAGGGAAAAACTGTTTTTT

d_call: NA
clone_size: NA
v_call: TRBV18
j_call: TRBJ1-1
cdr3_aa: CASSPSGAGGTEAFF
cdr3_nt: TGTGCCAGCTCACCATCCGGGGCTGGAGGGACTGAAGCTTTCTTT

d_call: NA
clone_size: NA
v_call: TRBV11-2
j_call: TRBJ2-3
cdr3_aa: CASSSETSSPDTQYF
cdr3_nt: TGTGCCAGCAGCTCCGAGACTAGTTCGCCGGATACGCAGTATTTT

d_call: NA
clone_size: NA
v_call: TRBV21-1
j_call: TRBJ1-6
cdr3_aa: CASIKKRSQGRYNSPLHF
cdr3_nt: TGTGCCAGCATCAAAAAACGGAGCCAGGGAAGATATAATTCACCCCTCCACTTT

d_call: TRBD1
clone_size: NA
v_call: TRBV29-1
j_call: TRBJ2-1
cdr3_aa: CSVGQGFGEQFF
cdr3_nt: TGCAGCGTTGGACAGGGGTTTGGTGAGCAGTTCTTC

d_call: NA
clone_size: NA
v_call: TRBV27
j_call: TRBJ1-5
cdr3_aa: CASSFNPELQPQHF
cdr3_nt: TGTGCCAGCAGTTTTAACCCGGAGCTTCAGCCCCAGCATTTT

d_call: NA
clone_size: once
v_call: TRBV4-1
j_call: TRBJ1-2
cdr3_aa: CASSQTRSNNYGYTF
cdr3_nt: TGCGCCAGCAGCCAAACACGATCAAATAACTATGGCTACACCTTC

d_call: TRBD1
clone_size: NA
v_call: TRBV11-2
j_call: TRBJ1-2
cdr3_aa: CASSPGQGGNNYGYTF
cdr3_nt: TGTGCCAGCAGCCCCGGACAGGGGGGGAATAACTATGGCTACACCTTC

d_call: TRBD1
clone_size: once
v_call: TRBV19
j_call: TRBJ1-1
cdr3_aa: CASSILRTGRSRWRRAEAFF
cdr3_nt: TGTGCCAGTAGTATTTTGAGGACAGGGAGAAGCCGGTGGAGGCGCGCTGAAGCTTTCTTT

d_call: TRBD1
clone_size: NA
v_call: TRBV5-5
j_call: TRBJ1-4
cdr3_aa: CASSPGTATNEKLFF
cdr3_nt: TGTGCCAGCAGCCCCGGGACAGCAACTAATGAAAAACTGTTTTTT

d_call: NA
clone_size: NA
v_call: TRBV28
j_call: TRBJ1-6
cdr3_aa: CATTIGDTYSPLHF
cdr3_nt: TGTGCCACTACGATTGGGGACACATATTCACCCCTCCACTTT

d_call: NA
clone_size: NA
v_call: TRBV27
j_call: TRBJ2-3
cdr3_aa: CASQTSLPTDTQYF
cdr3_nt: TGTGCCAGCCAAACTAGCTTACCCACAGATACGCAGTATTTT

d_call: TRBD1
clone_size: NA
v_call: TRBV7-9
j_call: TRBJ1-1
cdr3_aa: CASSTQGRTEAFF
cdr3_nt: TGTGCCAGCAGTACACAGGGGAGGACTGAAGCTTTCTTT

d_call: NA
clone_size: NA
v_call: TRBV19
j_call: TRBJ1-6
cdr3_aa: CASTRTVDYNSPLHF
cdr3_nt: TGTGCCAGTACCCGGACAGTTGACTATAATTCACCCCTCCACTTT

d_call: TRBD1
clone_size: NA
v_call: TRBV27
j_call: TRBJ2-1
cdr3_aa: CASRPRDSHNEQFF
cdr3_nt: TGTGCCAGCAGACCCCGGGACAGCCACAATGAGCAGTTCTTC

d_call: TRBD2
clone_size: NA
v_call: TRBV6-2/TRBV6-3
j_call: TRBJ2-5
cdr3_aa: CASSQTSGGAETQYF
cdr3_nt: TGTGCCAGCAGCCAGACTAGCGGGGGGGCAGAGACCCAGTACTTC

d_call: TRBD1
clone_size: NA
v_call: TRBV18
j_call: TRBJ2-7
cdr3_aa: CASSQGQGEEQYF
cdr3_nt: TGTGCCAGCTCACAGGGACAGGGAGAAGAGCAGTACTTC

d_call: NA
clone_size: NA
v_call: TRBV5-1
j_call: TRBJ1-2
cdr3_aa: CASSLTGSAYGYTF
cdr3_nt: TGCGCCAGCAGCTTAACAGGCTCCGCCTATGGCTACACCTTC

d_call: TRBD2
clone_size: few
v_call: TRBV10-1
j_call: TRBJ2-3
cdr3_aa: CASSEDAGDTDTQYF
cdr3_nt: TGCGCCAGCAGTGAAGATGCGGGGGACACAGATACGCAGTATTTT

d_call: TRBD1
clone_size: NA
v_call: TRBV5-4
j_call: TRBJ1-1
cdr3_aa: CASSDGQGAGTEAFF
cdr3_nt: TGTGCCAGCAGCGACGGACAGGGGGCGGGCACTGAAGCTTTCTTT

d_call: NA
clone_size: NA
v_call: TRBV24-1
j_call: TRBJ1-5
cdr3_aa: CATSDGHGDAPQHF
cdr3_nt: TGTGCCACCAGTGACGGACACGGAGACGCACCCCAGCATTTT

d_call: TRBD1
clone_size: few
v_call: TRBV7-2
j_call: TRBJ2-1
cdr3_aa: CASSLAGTEPSYNEQFF
cdr3_nt: TGTGCCAGCAGCTTAGCTGGGACAGAACCGTCCTACAATGAGCAGTTCTTC

d_call: NA
clone_size: NA
v_call: TRBV3-1/TRBV3-2
j_call: TRBJ1-1
cdr3_aa: CASSQLRGIYYTEAFF
cdr3_nt: TGTGCCAGCAGCCAACTAAGGGGCATATATTACACTGAAGCTTTCTTT

d_call: NA
clone_size: once
v_call: TRBV6-5
j_call: TRBJ2-5
cdr3_aa: CASSYNFRGGETQYF
cdr3_nt: TGTGCCAGCAGTTATAACTTTAGAGGAGGGGAGACCCAGTACTTC

d_call: NA
clone_size: NA
v_call: TRBV6-5
j_call: TRBJ2-2
cdr3_aa: CASSYSTGTGELFF
cdr3_nt: TGTGCCAGCAGTTACTCGACAGGAACCGGGGAGCTGTTTTTT

d_call: TRBD1
clone_size: NA
v_call: TRBV4-1
j_call: TRBJ1-4
cdr3_aa: CASSPLDFSTGGDEKLFF
cdr3_nt: TGCGCCAGCAGCCCGTTAGATTTCTCAACAGGGGGTGATGAAAAACTGTTTTTT

d_call: TRBD2
clone_size: NA
v_call: TRBV19
j_call: TRBJ2-1
cdr3_aa: CASREAGDLYNEQFF
cdr3_nt: TGTGCCAGTAGGGAAGCGGGGGACCTCTACAATGAGCAGTTCTTC

d_call: NA
clone_size: NA
v_call: TRBV10-2
j_call: TRBJ1-5
cdr3_aa: CASSEGLRGQPQHF
cdr3_nt: TGCGCCAGCAGTGAGGGTCTTAGGGGTCAGCCCCAGCATTTT

d_call: TRBD1
clone_size: NA
v_call: TRBV11-2
j_call: TRBJ2-5
cdr3_aa: CASSPLAQGNEETQYF
cdr3_nt: TGTGCCAGCAGCCCGCTAGCACAGGGGAACGAAGAGACCCAGTACTTC

d_call: NA
clone_size: NA
v_call: TRBV27
j_call: TRBJ2-7
cdr3_aa: CASSLSGGPSSYEQYF
cdr3_nt: TGTGCCAGCAGTTTATCGGGGGGGCCCAGCTCCTACGAGCAGTACTTC

d_call: NA
clone_size: few
v_call: TRBV14
j_call: TRBJ2-3
cdr3_aa: CASSLQSTDTQYF
cdr3_nt: TGTGCCAGCAGCCTTCAGAGCACAGATACGCAGTATTTT

d_call: NA
clone_size: NA
v_call: TRBV27
j_call: TRBJ1-5
cdr3_aa: CASSLYGAGEHQPQHF
cdr3_nt: TGTGCCAGCAGTTTATACGGGGCAGGGGAACATCAGCCCCAGCATTTT

d_call: NA
clone_size: NA
v_call: TRBV7-3
j_call: TRBJ2-1
cdr3_aa: CASSPPHRDNEQFF
cdr3_nt: TGTGCCAGCAGCCCGCCCCACAGGGACAATGAGCAGTTCTTC